The 19 T cell receptor beta chains below were found in one sample sequenced in a study of cytomegalovirus exposure and HLA in healthy donors (TCRdb year 2017). The protocol used for the library was the immunoSEQ multiplex PCR assay. The multiplex PCR relied on a mix of 60 forward primers for TCR Vbeta segments and 13 reverse primers for TCR Jbeta segments. TCRdb mirrors the immuneACCESS table, restricted to in-frame sequences. Some clones are absent from its copies; in checked studies, under half trace to an unresolved V gene, and the reason for the others is unknown. Recorded for this sample are over 60,000 clones; 70% to 75% of them occurred a single time. The top ten clones comprise under 7% of the sample. Source material: PBMCs. The origin of the receptors is a woman aged 25 to 39 in good health and CMV-seronegative.

The chain uses TRBV6-1 and TRBJ2-7; TRBD2 is a possible D gene (5 bases). This CDR3 has 11 amino acids. Trimming cost V 11 bases and J 0 bases, with 8 bases left between them. Germline CDR1 MNHNS, CDR2 SASEGT. In nucleotides, the CDR3 is TGTGCCCTGGGGAGCTCCTACGAGCAGTACGTC. This encodes CALGSSYEQYV.

The chain combines TRBV9 with TRBJ1-2, with a possible D match to TRBD1 (6 bases). The germline gives CDR1 SGDLS, CDR2 YYNGEE. Trimming removed 2 bases from V and 2 bases from J, with 13 bases in between. The CDR3 totals 15 residues. The CDR3 protein is CASSVFPGQNYGYTF. The CDR3 DNA follows: TGTGCCAGCAGCGTTTTCCCAGGACAGAACTATGGCTACACCTTC.

This clone has a handful of counts. The chain recombines TRBV7-8 with TRBJ2-7; 11 positions match TRBD1. V dropped 8 bases and J dropped 4; count of bases not matched to a gene: 13. The CDR3 consists of 16 residues. The germline gives CDR1 SGHVS, CDR2 FQNEAQ. In DNA form, the CDR3 reads TGTGCCAGCCGAAGGGACAGGGGGTCAAAGGGATACGAGCAGTACTTC. As protein: CASRRDRGSKGYEQYF.

This rearrangement joins TRBV4-1 to TRBJ2-7; D gene uncertain. The CDR3 has 16 amino acids. Germline V CDR1 and CDR2: MGHRA, YSYEKL. V shed 0 bases and J shed 2 bases, with 14 bases lying between them. The CDR3 bases are TGCGCCAGCAGCCAAGATCCTACTACGCAAACCTACGAGCAGTACTTC. It specifies CASSQDPTTQTYEQYF.

This rearrangement joins TRBV11-1 to TRBJ2-1; D call uncertain. Germline CDR1 SGHAT, CDR2 FQDESV (reference sequence). CDR3 size: 14 residues. With 5 bases removed from V and 6 bases from J, the gap between germline ends came to 14 bases. Written as DNA, the CDR3 is TGTGCCAGCAGCCCGGAGCTCGGTCTCAATGAGCAGTTCTTC. Its protein product is CASSPELGLNEQFF. The full variable domain, in which reference TRBV11-1 and TRBJ2-1 provide the parts outside the CDR3, is EAEVAQSPRYKITEKSQAVAFWCDPISGHATLYWYRQILGQGPELLVQFQDESVVDDSQLPKDRFSAERLKGVDSTLKIQPAELGDSAMYLCASSPELGLNEQFFGPGTRLTVL.

In its sample, this clone was seen a few times. This chain links TRBV28 with TRBJ1-1; 8 nucleotides agree with TRBD1. The CDR3 length is 12 residues. CDR1 is MDHEN, CDR2 SYDVKM, per germline. V dropped 7 bases and J dropped 7; count of bases not matched to a gene: 5. Written as DNA, the CDR3 is TGTGCCAGCATTACAGGGGGAATTGAAGCTTTCTTT. This encodes CASITGGIEAFF. Full variable domain (missing parts from reference TRBV28 and TRBJ1-1): DVKVTQSSRYLVKRTGEKVFLECVQDMDHENMFWYRQDPGLGLRLIYFSYDVKMKEKGDIPEGYSVSREKKERFSLILESASTNQTSMYLCASITGGIEAFFGQGTRLTVV.

The chain couples TRBV25-1 to TRBJ2-5; 9 bases match TRBD1. After removal of 9 bases from V and 2 bases from J, the junction contained 13 bases not matched to a gene. The CDR3 extends over 16 amino acids. Germline CDR1 is MGHDK and CDR2 is SYGVNS. The CDR3 DNA reads TGTGCCAGTAGCGCCGGGACAGGGAAAGGTCAAGAGACCCAGTACTTC. Translation gives CASSAGTGKGQETQYF.

This chain links TRBV4-2 with TRBJ2-1; D remains unclear. The V gene lost 0 bases and the J gene lost 1 base, with 4 bases spanning the gap. Germline V CDR1 and CDR2: LGHNA, YNFKEQ. This CDR3 has 14 amino acids. This CDR3 is CASSQDLSYNEQFF. CDR3 sequence (DNA): TGTGCCAGCAGCCAAGATCTGTCCTACAATGAGCAGTTCTTC.

V gene TRBV2 combines with J gene TRBJ2-5; 7 positions match TRBD1. The V segment lost 4 bases and the J segment 1 base; nucleotides outside the gene matches: 0. Germline CDR1 is SNHLY and CDR2 is FYNNEI. The CDR3 length is 13 residues. For the CDR3, the DNA is TGTGCCAGCAGTGGACAGGGCCAAGAGACCCAGTACTTC. Translating it yields CASSGQGQETQYF. Filled out from reference TRBV2 and TRBJ2-5, the complete variable domain reads EPEVTQTPSHQVTQMGQEVILRCVPISNHLYFYWYRQILGQKVEFLVSFYNNEISEKSEIFDDQFSVERPDGSNFTLKIRSTKLEDSAMYFCASSGQGQETQYFGPGTRLLVL.

The chain is built from TRBV14 and TRBJ2-5, with D possibly matching TRBD2 (6 bases). This CDR3 is 15 amino acids long. Germline CDR1 reads SGHDN; CDR2 reads FVKESK. V was clipped by 0 bases and J by 11 bases, with 19 bases between them. Written as DNA, the CDR3 is TGTGCCAGCAGCCAAGAGGTCTTCTCACCAGGAGGGCAGTACTTC. It is translated as CASSQEVFSPGGQYF.

The CDR3 region is CASSLVGLAGTPLYEQYF. In DNA form, the CDR3 reads TGTGCCAGCAGCTTAGTGGGACTAGCGGGTACCCCGCTCTACGAGCAGTACTTC. The chain has TRBV13 and TRBJ2-7, with TRBD2 matching 12 bases. The CDR3 length is 18 residues. Germline CDR1 is PRHDT and CDR2 is FYEKMQ (reference sequence). J lost 3 bases, V lost 1 base, and 10 bases had no gene match. Full variable domain (missing parts from reference TRBV13 and TRBJ2-7): AAGVIQSPRHLIKEKRETATLKCYPIPRHDTVYWYQQGPGQDPQFLISFYEKMQSDKGSIPDRFSAQQFSDYHSELNMSSLELGDSALYFCASSLVGLAGTPLYEQYFGPGTRLTVT.

The J gene is TRBJ2-7, the V gene TRBV27; D unclear. Trimming pared 6 bases from V and 6 bases from J, leaving 15 bases between. Germline loops: CDR1 MNHEY, CDR2 SMNVEV (reference sequence). The CDR3 is 13 amino acids. The CDR3 DNA is TGTGCCAGCAGCCAACAGAGCCCACGCGAGCAGTACTTC. As protein: CASSQQSPREQYF.

This clone was found a few times. The chain carries TRBV19 and TRBJ2-7; TRBD2 matches at 15 bases. This CDR3 is built from 18 residues. Germline V gene lookup returns CDR1 LNHDA and CDR2 SQIVND (reference sequence). Trimming took 5 bases from V and 5 from J; bases not matched to a gene: 13. DNA for the CDR3: TGTGCCAGTAGTGCCGGAGGACTAGCGGGAGGGCCCGATCACGAGCAGTACTTC. It translates to CASSAGGLAGGPDHEQYF.

The chain has TRBV10-3 and TRBJ1-2, with unresolved D. Germline V CDR1 and CDR2: ENHRY, SYGVKD. The CDR3 totals 17 residues. The V end lost 0 bases, the J end lost 0 bases, and 14 bases lay between the germline ends. The chain's CDR3 is CAISESNPPGTNYGYTF. The CDR3 region has the DNA TGTGCCATCAGTGAGTCGAATCCACCGGGAACTAACTATGGCTACACCTTC.

The gene calls are TRBV4-2 and TRBJ1-2, with D perhaps matching TRBD1 (6 bases). The ends were cut back, 4 bases at V and 0 bases at J, with 15 bases in the middle. This CDR3 is built from 16 residues. CDR1 is LGHNA, CDR2 YNFKEQ, per germline. The CDR3 region is CASSPSPDRPNYGYTF. In DNA form, the CDR3 reads TGTGCCAGCAGCCCTTCACCGGACAGACCTAACTATGGCTACACCTTC.

In DNA, the CDR3 is TGCGCCAGCAGCCAAGAAGGGGCAGCCCTCCCCGGGGAGCTGTTTTTT. Protein product: CASSQEGAALPGELFF. The chain carries TRBV4-3 and TRBJ2-2; D perhaps matches TRBD1 (5 bases). Germline CDR1 and CDR2: LGHNA and YSLEER. The length of the CDR3 is 16 residues. Between the trimmed V and J ends, which lost 0 bases and 6 bases, there was a span of 14 bases.

This clone appeared a single time. The CDR3 loop reads CASKGSSVIGNTIYF. The DNA for the CDR3 is TGTGCCAGTAAGGGGTCGAGCGTGATTGGAAACACCATATATTTT. The V gene is TRBV19, the J gene TRBJ1-3, with D possibly matching TRBD1 (5 bases). The CDR3 length is 15 residues. Trimming took off 7 bases at V and 3 bases at J, with 16 bases between the two ends. Germline assignment: CDR1 LNHDA and CDR2 SQIVND (reference sequence).

This clone was found a few times. This sequence joins TRBV19 and TRBJ2-7; possible D gene TRBD2, 6 bases. The CDR3 contains 13 residues. Trimming shortened V by 4 bases and J by 3 bases, and 10 bases separated the two germline ends. CDR1 is LNHDA and CDR2 is SQIVND in the germline V gene (reference sequence). In DNA, the CDR3 is TGTGCCAGTAGTACAGGACTACTCTACGAGCAGTACTTC. Amino acids: CASSTGLLYEQYF. The whole variable domain, remainder taken from reference TRBV19 and TRBJ2-7, is DGGITQSPKYLFRKEGQNVTLSCEQNLNHDAMYWYRQDPGQGLRLIYYSQIVNDFQKGDIAEGYSVSREKKESFPLTVTSAQKNPTAFYLCASSTGLLYEQYFGPGTRLTVT.

About this clone: A single base separates this from a much larger clone, so it may be a read error. The V gene is TRBV4-1, the J gene TRBJ1-1; D is unclear. Germline V CDR1 and CDR2: MGHRA, YSYEKL. CDR3 length: 13 residues. For the CDR3, the DNA is TGTGCCAGCAGCCAAGGAGAGGGATGCGAAGCTTTCTTT. Translating it yields CASSQGEGCEAFF.